This T cell receptor beta chain was documented in a study of T cell responses to AZD1222 COVID-19 vaccine. Findings of the study overall: Clonal diversity may have been underestimated in mostly white British donors.

In the case of this clone: Its antigen is not identified.

The J segment lost 5 bases and the V segment lost 6 bases, leaving 6 bases of the junction unmatched. The CDR3 loop spans 14 amino acids. Germline CDR1 is MNHEY and CDR2 is SVGEGT. Profiled with immunoSEQ multiplex PCR; TCRdb holds only in-frame clones, not every one. Of 150,000 to 200,000 clones listed, roughly nine tenths were seen once; the top ten hold around 6.9%. The source of this sequence is an adult in good health. The chain employs TRBV6-2 or TRBV6-3 and TRBJ2-3, with TRBD1 matching over 9 bases. The input for sequencing was peripheral blood, taken on day 0 of AZD1222 vaccination. The chain's CDR3 is CASSRGQGLDTQYF. For the CDR3, the DNA is TGTGCCAGCAGCCGCGGACAGGGGTTAGATACGCAGTATTTT.